This TCR beta chain was profiled in a study of blood T cell repertoires in COVID-19. About the study: Whether acute or convalescent, the COVID-19 samples came from the United States, Italy and Spain.

Assay: immunoSEQ multiplex PCR; the TCRdb copy retains only in-frame clones and omits some. In the table there are 70,000 or so clones, roughly 84% of which are singletons. The specimen sequenced was peripheral blood. The TCR originated in a man aged 50 to 60 with acute or convalescent COVID-19.

CDR3 sequence: CASSLDRGDPEQYF. The CDR3 bases are TGTGCCAGCAGCTTAGACAGGGGGGACCCCGAGCAGTACTTC. The V gene is TRBV7-6, the J gene TRBJ2-7; TRBD1 matches 8 bases. The V segment lost 1 base and the J segment 6 bases; nucleotides outside the gene matches: 5. CDR1 SGHVS and CDR2 FNYEAQ come from the germline V gene. This CDR3 has 14 residues.